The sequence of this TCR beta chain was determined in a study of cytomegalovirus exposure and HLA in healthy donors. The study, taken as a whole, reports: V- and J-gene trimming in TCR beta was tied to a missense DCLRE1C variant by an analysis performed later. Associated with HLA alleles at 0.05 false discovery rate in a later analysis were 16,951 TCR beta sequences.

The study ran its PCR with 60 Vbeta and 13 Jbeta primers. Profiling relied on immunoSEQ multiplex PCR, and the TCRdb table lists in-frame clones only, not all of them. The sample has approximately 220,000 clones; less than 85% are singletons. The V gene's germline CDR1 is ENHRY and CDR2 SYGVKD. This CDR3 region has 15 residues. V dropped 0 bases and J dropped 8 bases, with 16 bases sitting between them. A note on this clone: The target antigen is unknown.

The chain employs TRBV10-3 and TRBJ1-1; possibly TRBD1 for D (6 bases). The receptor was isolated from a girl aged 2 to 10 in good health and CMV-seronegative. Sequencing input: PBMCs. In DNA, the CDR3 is TGTGCCATCAGTGAGTCGGAAAGTCAGGGGTTCGAAGCTTTCTTT. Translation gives CAISESESQGFEAFF.